This TCR beta chain was identified in a study of identical twins (dated by TCRdb to 2016 to 2018). With respect to the entire study: The study deep-sequenced TCR alpha and beta repertoires from monozygotic twins, unrelated adults of various ages and cord blood to test whether fetal clonotypes persist. To rule out contamination, the twin experiments were replicated at different times with different library preparation protocols. General conclusions and limits of the study: A weaker excess of twin sharing was found in beta out-of-frame sequences because the signal-to-noise ratio was lowered by fewer shared sequences. Fewer insertions were carried by abundant cord blood beta clonotypes, a similar but weaker trend appeared in young adult naive repertoires, and no such trend appeared in memory repertoires. Compared with coincidental sharing between unrelated individuals, an excess of low generation-probability sequences was observed among out-of-frame TCR alpha sequences shared between twins. Zero-insertion analyses could be partly confounded by invariant T cells such as MAIT and iNKT, although diverse VJ usage argued against such confounding for most clonotypes. Conclusions relied on cross-sectional statistical analysis, since the same donors could not be followed over many years. Recombination models systematically underestimated out-of-frame TCR alpha sharing in monozygotic twins but agreed with sharing between unrelated individuals.

Every donor in the study was a healthy Caucasian. Three pairs of female monozygotic twins, all aged roughly 18 to 30 years, made up the twin cohort. Peripheral blood mononuclear cells were used as the source from which RNA for TCR libraries was isolated. The library was obtained by 5' RACE. Reads for this sample came from an Illumina HiSeq 2000. Template switching added a universal primer binding site, and the final cDNA carried a unique molecular identifier that allowed TCR cDNA molecules to be counted accurately. First-strand cDNA for TCR alpha and beta chains was synthesized from specific primers in the conserved constant-segment region. Each cDNA library was double barcoded, with a SMART-Mk sample barcode plus Illumina barcodes, to control for contamination. TruSeq adapter sequences along with Illumina sample barcodes were introduced in two successive PCR steps. The Illumina HiSeq platform was used with custom primers to sequence TCR alpha and beta cDNA libraries. The paper's processing steps were these. MiGEC processed the raw reads to extract unique molecular identifiers, while MiXCR was used to determine the CDR3 positions. For each individual, recombination models were inferred using an EM algorithm with the repgenHMM and IGoR tools. The tcR package in R was used for shared clonotype analysis, with sharing normalized by the product of cloneset sizes. Out-of-frame nonproductive sequences were analyzed to study raw recombination free of thymic and clonal selection effects. In-frame beta chains were kept once TCRdb had trimmed the public reads at Q25 with fastp and called clones with MiXCR. CDR3 protein duplicates are merged, each entry listing the most common genes and DNA. TCRdb's processing, not the study's, gives the V and J calls here. The sample records 600,000 to 850,000 distinct CDR3 sequences, roughly 20% of which are singletons. Around 13% of the sample goes to the ten largest clones.

CDR1 is given as SSHAT and CDR2 as FNYEAQ, both from the germline V gene (reference sequence). Measured from the cysteine to the phenylalanine, the CDR3 is 13 residues long. Only CDR3 DNA is held: 39 bases, read in frame from base 1. With respect to this clonotype: The clone's antigen remains unknown. At one end the junction does not follow the germline gene, possibly because of a read error.

This same sample was also taken into another study, of T cells expressing NK-cell markers. As described in the second report: TCR beta-chain repertoires were profiled in sorted CD3+CD56+NKG2C+, CD3+CD56+NKG2C- and CD3+CD56-NKG2C+ T-cell subsets from several donors. Among the eight sequenced donors, only one was HCMV-seronegative, while the other seven were HCMV-seropositive. To restrict sorting to alphabetaTCR-expressing T cells, an anti-gammadeltaTCR antibody was added in several experiments. For more than 5 donors, the dominant CD3+CD56+NKG2C+ clonotypes were among the top 10 CD8+ clonotypes and accounted for roughly 1.0-8% of CD8+ T cells. Those dominant clonotypes were again the most abundant among CD3+CD56-NKG2C+ cells in four donors, at about 28.3-60.1%. Whether the expanded NKG2C-expressing T cell clones were specific for HCMV antigens remained unclear. The eight sequenced donors were randomly selected healthy volunteers, three men and five women. To determine HCMV serostatus, a commercial ELISA kit was used to detect HCMV-specific IgG in serum. For several donors, bulk peripheral blood T-cell repertoires were additionally sequenced from unsorted PBMC. MIGEC was used to demultiplex reads and group the reads by UMI, and MiTCR was used to assemble and quantify clonotypes. To remove erroneous sequences, TCR cDNA sequences were retained only when supported by two or more reads. The tcR package was used for downstream repertoire analysis, with clonotypes matched between fractions based on CDR3 nucleotide sequence plus V segment. VDJmatch was used to annotate antigen specificity against VDJdb, with one amino acid substitution in CDR3 permitted.

Material: PBMCs. This clonotype was obtained from a woman between 18 and 29 years old in good health. The rearranged chain carries TRBV7-7 and TRBJ1-2, with no confidently assigned D gene. The CDR3 sequence is CASSSTINYGYTF. In nucleotides, the sequence is TGTGCTAGCAGCTCTACTATTAACTATGGCTACACCTTC.